The T cell receptor (beta chain) under discussion was sequenced for a study of vaccination and CD4 T cells after COVID-19. Study overall: Recovered patients in the cohort numbered six men and four women, two of them Hispanic. Control cultures were supplied with a CEFX pool, an HIV-1 Nef pool, or no peptide at all. Findings of the study overall: Researchers report that a median approximately 85% of reactive clones in convalescent patients surfaced only post-vaccination.

Researchers used the Oncomine TCR Beta short-read assay to sequence DNA from cultured CD4+ T cells. TCRdb used MiXCR to reprocess the PCR reads, holding one entry per CDR3 protein. The sample consists of fewer than 13,000 distinct CDR3 sequences, 66% of them appearing once. A word on this clonotype: The antigen remains undetermined.

Stated treatment: approximately nine-day PBMC culture with coronavirus spike peptide pools or control peptides (ViraFEST assay). Before TCRs were sequenced, ViraFEST expanded antigen-specific T cells with peptide pools. The sample consisted of CD4+ T cells from blood, cultured in vitro. The clonotype comes from a human donor who had recovered from COVID-19.

The CDR3: CASSSVGGQPQHF. The CDR3 nucleotides read TGTGCCAGCAGCTCTGTAGGGGGCCAGCCCCAGCATTTT. The chain combines TRBV7-2 with TRBJ1-5; 7 bases align to TRBD1. From germline, CDR1 is SGHTA and CDR2 FQGNSA. The J segment lost 7 bases and the V segment lost 4 bases, leaving 4 bases of the junction unmatched. CDR3 length: 13 residues.